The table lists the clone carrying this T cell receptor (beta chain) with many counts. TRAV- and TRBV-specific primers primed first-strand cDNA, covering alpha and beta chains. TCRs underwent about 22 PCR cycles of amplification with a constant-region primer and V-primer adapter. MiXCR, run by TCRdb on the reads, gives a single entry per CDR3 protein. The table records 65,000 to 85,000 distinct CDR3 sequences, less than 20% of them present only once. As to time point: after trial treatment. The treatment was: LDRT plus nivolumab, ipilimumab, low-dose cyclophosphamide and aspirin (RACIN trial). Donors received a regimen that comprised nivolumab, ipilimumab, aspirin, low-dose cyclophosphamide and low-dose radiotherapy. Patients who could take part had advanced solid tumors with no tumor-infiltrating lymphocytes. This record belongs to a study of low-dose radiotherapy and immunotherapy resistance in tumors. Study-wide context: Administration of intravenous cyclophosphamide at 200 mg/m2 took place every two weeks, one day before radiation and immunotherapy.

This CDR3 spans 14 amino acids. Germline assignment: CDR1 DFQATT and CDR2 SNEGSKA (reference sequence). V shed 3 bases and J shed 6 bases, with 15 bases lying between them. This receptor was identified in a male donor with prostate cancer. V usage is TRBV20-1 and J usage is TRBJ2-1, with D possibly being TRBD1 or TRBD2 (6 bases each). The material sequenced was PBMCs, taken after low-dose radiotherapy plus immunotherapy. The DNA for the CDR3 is TGCAGTGCTAGGCTGGTACAGGGAGGCAATGAGCAGTTCTTC. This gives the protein CSARLVQGGNEQFF.